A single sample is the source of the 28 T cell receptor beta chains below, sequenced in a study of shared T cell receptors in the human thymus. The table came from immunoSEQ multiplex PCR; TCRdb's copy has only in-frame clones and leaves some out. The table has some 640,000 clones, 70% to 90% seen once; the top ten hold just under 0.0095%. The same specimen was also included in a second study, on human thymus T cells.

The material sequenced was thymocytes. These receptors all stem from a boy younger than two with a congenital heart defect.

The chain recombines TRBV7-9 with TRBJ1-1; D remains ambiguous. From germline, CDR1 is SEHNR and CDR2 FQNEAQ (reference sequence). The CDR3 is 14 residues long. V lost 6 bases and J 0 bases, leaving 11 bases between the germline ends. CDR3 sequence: CASRHTEMNTEAFF. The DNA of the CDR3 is TGTGCCAGCAGGCACACAGAAATGAACACTGAAGCTTTCTTT.

The CDR3 DNA is TGTGCCAGCAGCGTATATAAAAATGGGACAGGGGGAGACACTGAAGCTTTCTTT. It yields the protein CASSVYKNGTGGDTEAFF. The gene calls are TRBV9 and TRBJ1-1; 11 bases line up with TRBD1. The CDR3 length is 18 residues. V lost 1 base, J lost 3 bases, and 11 bases stayed unmatched. Germline CDR1 SGDLS, CDR2 YYNGEE. Based on the CDR3 plus reference TRBV9 and TRBJ1-1, the full variable domain is DSGVTQTPKHLITATGQRVTLRCSPRSGDLSVYWYQQSLDQGLQFLIQYYNGEERAKGNILERFSAQQFPDLHSELNLSSLELGDSALYFCASSVYKNGTGGDTEAFFGQGTRLTVV.

The CDR3 DNA follows: TGTGCCAGCAGCAGTGACAGGGTTAAAAGTGGAAACACCATATATTTT. Its protein product is CASSSDRVKSGNTIYF. The chain employs TRBV14 and TRBJ1-3; 7 positions agree with TRBD1. The CDR3 runs to 16 residues. Per the germline V gene, CDR1 is SGHDN and CDR2 is FVKESK. V lost 5 bases, J lost 3 bases, and 10 bases stayed unmatched.

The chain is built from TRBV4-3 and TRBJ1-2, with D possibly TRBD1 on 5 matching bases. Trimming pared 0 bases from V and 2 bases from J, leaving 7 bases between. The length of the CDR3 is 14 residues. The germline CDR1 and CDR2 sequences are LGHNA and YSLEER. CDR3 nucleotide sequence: TGCGCCAGCAGCCAAGAGGGGCCGAACTATGGCTACACCTTC. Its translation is CASSQEGPNYGYTF.

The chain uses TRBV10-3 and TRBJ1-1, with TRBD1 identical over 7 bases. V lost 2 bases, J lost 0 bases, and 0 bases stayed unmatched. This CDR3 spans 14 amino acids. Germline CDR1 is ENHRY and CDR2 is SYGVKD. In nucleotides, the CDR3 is TGTGCCATCAGTGAGGGGACAGTGAACACTGAAGCTTTCTTT. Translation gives CAISEGTVNTEAFF.

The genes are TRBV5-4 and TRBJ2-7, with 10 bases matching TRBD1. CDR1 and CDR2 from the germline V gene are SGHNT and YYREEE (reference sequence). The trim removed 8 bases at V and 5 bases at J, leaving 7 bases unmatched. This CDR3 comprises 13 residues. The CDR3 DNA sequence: TGTGCCAGTCGGGACAGGGGAAGACACGAGCAGTACTTC. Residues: CASRDRGRHEQYF. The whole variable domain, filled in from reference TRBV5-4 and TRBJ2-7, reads ETGVTQSPTHLIKTRGQQVTLRCSSQSGHNTVSWYQQALGQGPQFIFQYYREEENGRGNFPPRFSGLQFPNYSSELNVNALELDDSALYLCASRDRGRHEQYFGPGTRLTVT.

CDR3 DNA: TGCGCCAGCAGCTTGGCTCCCGGACAGAATTTCACTGAAGCTTTCTTT. It encodes CASSLAPGQNFTEAFF. This rearrangement joins TRBV5-1 to TRBJ1-1; the D gene is possibly TRBD1 (6 bases). The CDR3 contains 16 residues. CDR1 is SGHRS and CDR2 is YFSETQ in the germline V gene. Trimming took off 0 bases at V and 4 bases at J, with 16 bases between the two ends.

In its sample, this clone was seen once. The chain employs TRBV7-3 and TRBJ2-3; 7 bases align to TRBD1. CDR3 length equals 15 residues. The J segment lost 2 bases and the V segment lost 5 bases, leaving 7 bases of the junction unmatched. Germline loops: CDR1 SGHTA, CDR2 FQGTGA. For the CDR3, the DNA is TGTGCCAGCAGCCAAGGGGACAGCCCCACAGATACGCAGTATTTT. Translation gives CASSQGDSPTDTQYF. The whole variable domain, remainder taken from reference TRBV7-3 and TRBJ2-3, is GAGVSQTPSNKVTEKGKYVELRCDPISGHTALYWYRQSLGQGPEFLIYFQGTGAADDSGLPNDRFFAVRPEGSVSTLKIQRTERGDSAVYLCASSQGDSPTDTQYFGPGTRLTVL.

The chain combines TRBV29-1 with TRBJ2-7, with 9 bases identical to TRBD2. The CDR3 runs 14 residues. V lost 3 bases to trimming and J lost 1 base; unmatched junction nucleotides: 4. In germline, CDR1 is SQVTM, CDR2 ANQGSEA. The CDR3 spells CSVEGLATSYEQYF. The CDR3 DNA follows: TGCAGCGTTGAGGGACTAGCAACGTCCTACGAGCAGTACTTC.

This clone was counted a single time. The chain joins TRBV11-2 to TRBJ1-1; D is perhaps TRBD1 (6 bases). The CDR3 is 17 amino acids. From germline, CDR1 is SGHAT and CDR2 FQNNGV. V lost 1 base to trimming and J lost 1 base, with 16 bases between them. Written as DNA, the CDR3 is TGTGCCAGCAGCTTAGGGGCAGGGGTATTGGAGAACACTGAAGCTTTCTTT. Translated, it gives CASSLGAGVLENTEAFF.

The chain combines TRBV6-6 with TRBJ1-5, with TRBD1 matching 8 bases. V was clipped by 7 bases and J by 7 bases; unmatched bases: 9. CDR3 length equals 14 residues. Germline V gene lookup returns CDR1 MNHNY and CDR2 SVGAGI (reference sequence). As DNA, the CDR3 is TGTGCCAGCACTCAAAGACAGGGGAGACAGCCCCAGCATTTT. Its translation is CASTQRQGRQPQHF.

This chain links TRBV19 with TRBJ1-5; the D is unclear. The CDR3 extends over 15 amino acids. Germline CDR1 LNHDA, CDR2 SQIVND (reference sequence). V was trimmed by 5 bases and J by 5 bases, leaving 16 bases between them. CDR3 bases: TGTGCCAGTAGTTTCCAGACCGGGTCCTATCAGCCCCAGCATTTT. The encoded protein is CASSFQTGSYQPQHF.

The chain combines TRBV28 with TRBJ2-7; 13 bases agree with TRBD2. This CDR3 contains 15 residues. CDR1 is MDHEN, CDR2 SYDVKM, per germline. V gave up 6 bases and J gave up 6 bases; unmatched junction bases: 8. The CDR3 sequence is CASSIPGLAGIEQYF. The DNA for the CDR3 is TGTGCCAGCAGCATACCGGGACTAGCGGGAATCGAGCAGTACTTC.

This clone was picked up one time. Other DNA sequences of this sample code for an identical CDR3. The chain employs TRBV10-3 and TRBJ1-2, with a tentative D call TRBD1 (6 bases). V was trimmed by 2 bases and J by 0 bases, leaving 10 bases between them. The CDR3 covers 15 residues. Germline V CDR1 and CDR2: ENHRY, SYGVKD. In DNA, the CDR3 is TGTGCCATCAGTGAGAAGCCAGGGGCTAACTATGGCTACACCTTC. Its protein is CAISEKPGANYGYTF.

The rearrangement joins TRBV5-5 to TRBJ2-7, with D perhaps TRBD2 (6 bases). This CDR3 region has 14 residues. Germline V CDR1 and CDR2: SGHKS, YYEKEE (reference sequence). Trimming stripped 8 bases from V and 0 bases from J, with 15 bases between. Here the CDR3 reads CASGRTQSSYEQYF. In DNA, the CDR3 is TGTGCCAGTGGGAGGACCCAGAGCTCCTACGAGCAGTACTTC. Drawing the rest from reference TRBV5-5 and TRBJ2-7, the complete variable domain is DAGVTQSPTHLIKTRGQQVTLRCSPISGHKSVSWYQQVLGQGPQFIFQYYEKEERGRGNFPDRFSARQFPNYSSELNVNALLLGDSALYLCASGRTQSSYEQYFGPGTRLTVT.

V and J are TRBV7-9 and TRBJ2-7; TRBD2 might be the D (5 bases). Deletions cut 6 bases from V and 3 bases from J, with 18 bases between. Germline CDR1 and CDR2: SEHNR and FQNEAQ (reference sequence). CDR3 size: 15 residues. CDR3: CASSHPRSGIYEQYF. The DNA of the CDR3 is TGTGCCAGCAGTCACCCCAGGAGCGGAATCTACGAGCAGTACTTC.

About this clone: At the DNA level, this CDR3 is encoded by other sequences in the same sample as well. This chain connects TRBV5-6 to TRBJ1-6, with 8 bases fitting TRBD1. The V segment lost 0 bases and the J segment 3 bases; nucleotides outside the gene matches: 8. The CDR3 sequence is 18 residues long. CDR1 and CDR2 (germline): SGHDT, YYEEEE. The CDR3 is CASSLGPGGELYNSPLHF. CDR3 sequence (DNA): TGTGCCAGCAGCTTGGGGCCAGGGGGCGAGCTCTATAATTCACCCCTCCACTTT. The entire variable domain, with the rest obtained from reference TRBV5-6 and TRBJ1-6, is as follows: DAGVTQSPTHLIKTRGQQVTLRCSPKSGHDTVSWYQQALGQGPQFIFQYYEEEERQRGNFPDRFSGHQFPNYSSELNVNALLLGDSALYLCASSLGPGGELYNSPLHFGNGTRLTVT.

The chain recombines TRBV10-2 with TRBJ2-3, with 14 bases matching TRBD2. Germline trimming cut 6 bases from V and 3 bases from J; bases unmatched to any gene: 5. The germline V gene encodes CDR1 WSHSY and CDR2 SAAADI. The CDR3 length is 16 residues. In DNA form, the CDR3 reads TGCGCCAGCAGGGGGGGACTAGCGGGGGTTACAGATACGCAGTATTTT. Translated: CASRGGLAGVTDTQYF.

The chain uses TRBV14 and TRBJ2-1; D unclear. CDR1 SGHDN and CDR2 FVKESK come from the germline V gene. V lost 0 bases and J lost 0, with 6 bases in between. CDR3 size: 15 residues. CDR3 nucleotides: TGTGCCAGCAGCCAAGAGGCTTACTCCTACAATGAGCAGTTCTTC. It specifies CASSQEAYSYNEQFF.

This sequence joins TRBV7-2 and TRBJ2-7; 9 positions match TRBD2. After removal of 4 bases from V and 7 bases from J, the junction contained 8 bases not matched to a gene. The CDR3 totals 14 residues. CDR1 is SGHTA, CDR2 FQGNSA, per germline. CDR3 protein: CASSWTSVGLEQYF. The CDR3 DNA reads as TGTGCCAGCAGCTGGACTAGCGTCGGTCTAGAGCAGTACTTC.

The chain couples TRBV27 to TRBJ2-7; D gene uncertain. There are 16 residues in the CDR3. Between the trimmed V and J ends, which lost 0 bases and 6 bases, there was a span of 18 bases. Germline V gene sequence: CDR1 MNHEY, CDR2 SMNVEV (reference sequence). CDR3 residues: CASSLSRRSGFSEQYF. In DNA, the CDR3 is TGTGCCAGCAGTTTATCCCGCAGGTCTGGATTTTCCGAGCAGTACTTC.

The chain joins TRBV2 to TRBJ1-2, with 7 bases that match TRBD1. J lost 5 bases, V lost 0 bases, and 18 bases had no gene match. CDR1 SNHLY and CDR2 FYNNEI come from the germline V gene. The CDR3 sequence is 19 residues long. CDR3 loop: CASSEAHRGPSPGYYGYTF. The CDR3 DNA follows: TGTGCCAGCAGTGAAGCCCACAGGGGCCCGTCCCCAGGTTATTATGGCTACACCTTC.

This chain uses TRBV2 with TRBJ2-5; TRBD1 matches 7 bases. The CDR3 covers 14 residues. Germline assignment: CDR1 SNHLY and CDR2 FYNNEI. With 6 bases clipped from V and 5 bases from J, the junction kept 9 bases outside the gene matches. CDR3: CASSRPGQRETQYF. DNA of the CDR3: TGTGCCAGCAGCCGACCGGGACAGAGGGAGACCCAGTACTTC.

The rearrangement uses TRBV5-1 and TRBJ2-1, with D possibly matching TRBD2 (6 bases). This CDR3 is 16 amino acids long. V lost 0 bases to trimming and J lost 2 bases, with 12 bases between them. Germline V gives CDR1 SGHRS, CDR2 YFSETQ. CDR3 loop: CASSLVPGRTYNEQFF. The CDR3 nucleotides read TGCGCCAGCAGCTTGGTACCAGGGAGGACCTACAATGAGCAGTTCTTC.

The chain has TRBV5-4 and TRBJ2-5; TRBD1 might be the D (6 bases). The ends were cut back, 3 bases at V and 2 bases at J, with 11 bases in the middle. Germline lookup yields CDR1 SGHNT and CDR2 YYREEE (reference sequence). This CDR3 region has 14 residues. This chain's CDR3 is CASSSRQGQETQYF. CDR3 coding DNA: TGTGCCAGCAGCTCTAGGCAGGGGCAAGAGACCCAGTACTTC.

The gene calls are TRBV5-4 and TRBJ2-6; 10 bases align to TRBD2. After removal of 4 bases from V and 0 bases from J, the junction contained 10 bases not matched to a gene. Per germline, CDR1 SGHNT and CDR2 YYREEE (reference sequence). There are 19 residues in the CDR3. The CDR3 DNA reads TGTGCCAGCAGCATCCATAGCGGGAGGCCCCACTCTGGGGCCAACGTCCTGACTTTC. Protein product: CASSIHSGRPHSGANVLTF. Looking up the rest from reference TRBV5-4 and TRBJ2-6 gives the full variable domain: ETGVTQSPTHLIKTRGQQVTLRCSSQSGHNTVSWYQQALGQGPQFIFQYYREEENGRGNFPPRFSGLQFPNYSSELNVNALELDDSALYLCASSIHSGRPHSGANVLTFGAGSRLTVL.

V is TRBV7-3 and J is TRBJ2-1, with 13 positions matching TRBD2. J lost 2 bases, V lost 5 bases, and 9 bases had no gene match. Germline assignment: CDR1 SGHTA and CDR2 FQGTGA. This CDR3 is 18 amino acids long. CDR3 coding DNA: TGTGCCAGCAGCGTTGGACTAGCGGGGGATTTGACCTACAATGAGCAGTTCTTC. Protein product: CASSVGLAGDLTYNEQFF.

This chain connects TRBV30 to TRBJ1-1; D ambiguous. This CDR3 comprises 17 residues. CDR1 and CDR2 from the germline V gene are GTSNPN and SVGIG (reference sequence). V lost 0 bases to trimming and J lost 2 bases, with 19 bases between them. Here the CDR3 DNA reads TGTGCCTGGAGTGTAGTCCGGCACTGGGCCCGAAACACTGAAGCTTTCTTT. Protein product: CAWSVVRHWARNTEAFF.